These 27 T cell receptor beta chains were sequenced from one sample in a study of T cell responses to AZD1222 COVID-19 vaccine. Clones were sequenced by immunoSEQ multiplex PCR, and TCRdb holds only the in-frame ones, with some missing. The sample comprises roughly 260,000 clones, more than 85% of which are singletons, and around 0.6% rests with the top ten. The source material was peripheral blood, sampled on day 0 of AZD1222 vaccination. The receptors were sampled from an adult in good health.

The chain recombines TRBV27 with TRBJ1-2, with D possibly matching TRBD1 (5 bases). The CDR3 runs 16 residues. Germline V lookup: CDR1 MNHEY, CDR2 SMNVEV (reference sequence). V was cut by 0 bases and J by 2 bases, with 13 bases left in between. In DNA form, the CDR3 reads TGTGCCAGCAGTTTATCTGCCGGGACCGGCAACTATGGCTACACCTTC. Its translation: CASSLSAGTGNYGYTF.

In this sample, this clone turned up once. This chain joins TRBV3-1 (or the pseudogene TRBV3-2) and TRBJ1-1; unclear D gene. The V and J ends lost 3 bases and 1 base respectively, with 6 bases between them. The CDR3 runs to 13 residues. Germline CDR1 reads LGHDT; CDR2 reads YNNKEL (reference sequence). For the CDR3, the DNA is TGTGCCAGCAGCCAGGACCCGAACACTGAAGCTTTCTTT. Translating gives CASSQDPNTEAFF.

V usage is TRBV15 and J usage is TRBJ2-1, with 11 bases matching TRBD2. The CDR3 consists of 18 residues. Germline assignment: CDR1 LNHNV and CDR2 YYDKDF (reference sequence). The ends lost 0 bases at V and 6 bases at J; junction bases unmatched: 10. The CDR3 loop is CATSRDSPLAGGINEQFF. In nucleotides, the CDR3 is TGTGCCACCAGCAGAGATTCGCCCCTAGCGGGAGGTATCAATGAGCAGTTCTTC. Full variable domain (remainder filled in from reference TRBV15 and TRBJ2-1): DAMVIQNPRYQVTQFGKPVTLSCSQTLNHNVMYWYQQKSSQAPKLLFHYYDKDFNNEADTPDNFQSRRPNTSFCFLDIRSPGLGDTAMYLCATSRDSPLAGGINEQFFGPGTRLTVL.

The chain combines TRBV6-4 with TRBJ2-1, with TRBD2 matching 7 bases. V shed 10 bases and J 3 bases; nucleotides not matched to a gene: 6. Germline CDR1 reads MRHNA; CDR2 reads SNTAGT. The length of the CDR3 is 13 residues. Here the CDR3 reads CATPGLLYNEQFF. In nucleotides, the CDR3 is TGTGCCACCCCGGGACTACTCTACAATGAGCAGTTCTTC.

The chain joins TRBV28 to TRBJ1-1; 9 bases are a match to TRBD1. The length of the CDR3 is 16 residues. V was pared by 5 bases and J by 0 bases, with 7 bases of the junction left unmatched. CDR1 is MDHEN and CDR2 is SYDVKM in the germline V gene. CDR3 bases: TGTGCCAGCAGTATCACGACAGGGGGTGTGAACACTGAAGCTTTCTTT. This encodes CASSITTGGVNTEAFF. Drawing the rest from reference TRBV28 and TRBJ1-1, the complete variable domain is DVKVTQSSRYLVKRTGEKVFLECVQDMDHENMFWYRQDPGLGLRLIYFSYDVKMKEKGDIPEGYSVSREKKERFSLILESASTNQTSMYLCASSITTGGVNTEAFFGQGTRLTVV.

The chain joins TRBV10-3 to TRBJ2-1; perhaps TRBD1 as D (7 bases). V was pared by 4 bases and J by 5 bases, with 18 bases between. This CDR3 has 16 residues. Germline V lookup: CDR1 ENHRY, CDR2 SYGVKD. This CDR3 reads CAISGLQGGSHNEQFF. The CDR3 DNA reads TGTGCCATCAGTGGCCTCCAGGGGGGAAGTCACAATGAGCAGTTCTTC.

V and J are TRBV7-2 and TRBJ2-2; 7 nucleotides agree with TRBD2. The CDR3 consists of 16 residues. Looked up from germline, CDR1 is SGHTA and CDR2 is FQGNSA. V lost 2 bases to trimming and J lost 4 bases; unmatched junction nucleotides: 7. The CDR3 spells CASSLKAGDSTGELFF. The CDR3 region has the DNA TGTGCCAGCAGCTTAAAGGCGGGAGATAGCACCGGGGAGCTGTTTTTT.

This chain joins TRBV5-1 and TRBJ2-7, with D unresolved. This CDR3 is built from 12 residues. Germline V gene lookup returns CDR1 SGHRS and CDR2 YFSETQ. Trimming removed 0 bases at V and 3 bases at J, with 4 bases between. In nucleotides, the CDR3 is TGCGCCAGCAGCTTGGACGTCTACGAGCAGTACTTC. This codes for CASSLDVYEQYF.

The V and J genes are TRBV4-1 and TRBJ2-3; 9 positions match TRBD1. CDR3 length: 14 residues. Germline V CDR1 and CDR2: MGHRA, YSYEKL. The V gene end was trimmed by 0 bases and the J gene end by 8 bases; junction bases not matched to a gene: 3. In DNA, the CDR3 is TGCGCCAGCAGCCAAGAACAGGGGGCATCTACGCAGTATTTT. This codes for CASSQEQGASTQYF.

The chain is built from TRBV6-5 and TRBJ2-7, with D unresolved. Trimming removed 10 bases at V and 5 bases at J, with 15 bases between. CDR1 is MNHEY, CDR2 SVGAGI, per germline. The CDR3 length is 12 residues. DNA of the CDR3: TGTGCCACAGCACCGGGTCCCGACGAGCAGTACTTC. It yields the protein CATAPGPDEQYF.

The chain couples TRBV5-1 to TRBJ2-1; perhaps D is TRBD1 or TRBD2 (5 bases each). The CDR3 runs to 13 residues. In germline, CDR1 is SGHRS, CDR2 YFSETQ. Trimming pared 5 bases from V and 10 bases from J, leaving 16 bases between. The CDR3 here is CASSWDGLREQFF. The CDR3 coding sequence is TGCGCCAGCAGTTGGGACGGATTACGGGAGCAGTTCTTC.

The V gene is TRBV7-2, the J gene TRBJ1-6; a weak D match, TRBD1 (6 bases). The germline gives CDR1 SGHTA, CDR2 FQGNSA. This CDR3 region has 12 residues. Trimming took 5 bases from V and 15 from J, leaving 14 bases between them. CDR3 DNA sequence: TGTGCCAGCAGCCTGCTCGGGGGCTTCCTCCACTTT. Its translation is CASSLLGGFLHF.

CDR3: CASSLNQDGLYGYTF. The CDR3 bases are TGTGCCAGCAGCCTTAACCAGGACGGGCTCTATGGCTACACCTTC. This rearrangement joins TRBV11-2 to TRBJ1-2; D gene unclear. Trimming removed 5 bases from V and 4 bases from J, with 17 bases in between. CDR1 and CDR2 from the germline V gene are SGHAT and FQNNGV. The CDR3 is 15 amino acids.

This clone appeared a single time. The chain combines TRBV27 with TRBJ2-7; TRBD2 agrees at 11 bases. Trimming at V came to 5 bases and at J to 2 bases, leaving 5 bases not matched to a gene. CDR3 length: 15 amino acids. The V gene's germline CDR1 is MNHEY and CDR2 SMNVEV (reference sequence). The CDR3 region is CASSRGTSGTYEQYF. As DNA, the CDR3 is TGTGCCAGCAGTCGCGGGACTAGCGGCACCTACGAGCAGTACTTC.

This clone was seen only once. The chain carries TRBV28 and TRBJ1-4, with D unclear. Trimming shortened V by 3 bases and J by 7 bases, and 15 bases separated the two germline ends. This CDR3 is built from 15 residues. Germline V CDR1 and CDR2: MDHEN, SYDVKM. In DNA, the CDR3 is TGTGCCAGCAGTTTGCGACCGCAGTCCAGTGAAAAACTGTTTTTT. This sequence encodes CASSLRPQSSEKLFF. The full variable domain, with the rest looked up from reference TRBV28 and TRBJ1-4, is DVKVTQSSRYLVKRTGEKVFLECVQDMDHENMFWYRQDPGLGLRLIYFSYDVKMKEKGDIPEGYSVSREKKERFSLILESASTNQTSMYLCASSLRPQSSEKLFFGSGTQLSVL.

This chain's CDR3 is CASSQDGGIQQYF. CDR3 nucleotide sequence: TGTGCCAGCAGCCAAGATGGGGGTATCCAGCAGTACTTC. This chain connects TRBV14 to TRBJ2-7; D possibly matches TRBD1 or TRBD2 (5 bases each). Trimming took off 0 bases at V and 8 bases at J, with 11 bases between the two ends. Germline CDR1 reads SGHDN; CDR2 reads FVKESK. The CDR3 runs to 13 residues.

CDR3 protein: CASSHTPGEQYF. The CDR3 DNA is TGTGCCAGCAGCCATACTCCTGGCGAGCAGTACTTC. This chain connects TRBV3-1 (or the pseudogene TRBV3-2) to TRBJ2-7; D not resolved. The CDR3 is 12 residues long. CDR1 is LGHDT, CDR2 YNNKEL, per germline (reference sequence). Trimming took off 3 bases at V and 6 bases at J, with 9 bases between the two ends.

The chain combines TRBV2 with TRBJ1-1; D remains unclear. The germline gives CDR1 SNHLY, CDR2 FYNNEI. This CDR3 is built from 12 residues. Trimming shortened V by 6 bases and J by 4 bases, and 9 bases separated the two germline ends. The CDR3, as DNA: TGTGCCAGCAGGCCCCGCCCCACTGAAGCTTTCTTT. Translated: CASRPRPTEAFF.

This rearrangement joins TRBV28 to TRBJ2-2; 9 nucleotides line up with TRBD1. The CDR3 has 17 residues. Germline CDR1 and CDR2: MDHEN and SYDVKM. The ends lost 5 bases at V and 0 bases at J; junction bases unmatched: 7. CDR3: CASSPTGTGPNTGELFF. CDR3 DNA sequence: TGTGCCAGCAGTCCGACCGGGACAGGGCCGAACACCGGGGAGCTGTTTTTT.

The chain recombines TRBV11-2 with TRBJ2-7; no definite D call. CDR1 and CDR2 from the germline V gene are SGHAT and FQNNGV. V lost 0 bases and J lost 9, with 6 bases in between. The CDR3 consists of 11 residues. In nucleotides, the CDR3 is TGTGCCAGCAGCTTAGAGAACCGGCAGTACTTC. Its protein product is CASSLENRQYF.

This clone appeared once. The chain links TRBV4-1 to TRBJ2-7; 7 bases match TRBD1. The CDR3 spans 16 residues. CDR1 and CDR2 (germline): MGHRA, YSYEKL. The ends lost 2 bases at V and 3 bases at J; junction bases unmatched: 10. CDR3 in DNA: TGCGCCAGCAGCCAAACACGGGACAGCGTGCTCTACGAGCAGTACTTC. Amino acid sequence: CASSQTRDSVLYEQYF.

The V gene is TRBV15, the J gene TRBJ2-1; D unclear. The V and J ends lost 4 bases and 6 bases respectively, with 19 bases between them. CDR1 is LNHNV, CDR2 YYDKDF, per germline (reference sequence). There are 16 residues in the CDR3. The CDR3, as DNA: TGTGCCACCAGCACCCTTCTCCGGCTAGATAGCAATGAGCAGTTCTTC. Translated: CATSTLLRLDSNEQFF.

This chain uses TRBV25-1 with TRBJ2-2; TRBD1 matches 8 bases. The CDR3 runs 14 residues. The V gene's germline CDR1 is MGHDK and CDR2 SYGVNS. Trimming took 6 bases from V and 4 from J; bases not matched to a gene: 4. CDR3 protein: CASRQGAFTGELFF. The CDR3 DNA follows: TGTGCCAGCAGGCAGGGGGCTTTCACCGGGGAGCTGTTTTTT.

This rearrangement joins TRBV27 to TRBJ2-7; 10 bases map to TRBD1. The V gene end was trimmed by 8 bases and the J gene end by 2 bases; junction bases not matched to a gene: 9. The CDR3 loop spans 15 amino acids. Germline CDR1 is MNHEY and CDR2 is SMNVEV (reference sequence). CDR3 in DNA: TGTGCCAGCTCCCAACCGGGACAGGGGCCCTACGAGCAGTACTTC. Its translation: CASSQPGQGPYEQYF.

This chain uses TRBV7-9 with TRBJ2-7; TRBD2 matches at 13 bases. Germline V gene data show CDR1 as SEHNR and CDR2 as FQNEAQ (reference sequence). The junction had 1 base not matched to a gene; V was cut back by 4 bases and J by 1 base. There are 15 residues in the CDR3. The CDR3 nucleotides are TGTGCCAGCAGCTCGGGACTAGCGGGGTCCTACGAGCAGTACTTC. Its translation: CASSSGLAGSYEQYF.

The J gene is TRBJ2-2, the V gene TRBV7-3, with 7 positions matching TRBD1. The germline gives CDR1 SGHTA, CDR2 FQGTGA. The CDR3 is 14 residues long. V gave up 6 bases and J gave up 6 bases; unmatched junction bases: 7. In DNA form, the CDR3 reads TGTGCCAGCAGTCTTCACAGGGGCGCCGGGGAGCTGTTTTTT. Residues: CASSLHRGAGELFF.

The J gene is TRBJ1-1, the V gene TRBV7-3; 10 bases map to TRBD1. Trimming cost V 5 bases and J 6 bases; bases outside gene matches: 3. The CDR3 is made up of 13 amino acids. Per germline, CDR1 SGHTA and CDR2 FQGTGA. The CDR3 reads CASSPGTGAEAFF. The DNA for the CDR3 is TGTGCCAGCAGCCCCGGGACAGGGGCTGAAGCTTTCTTT. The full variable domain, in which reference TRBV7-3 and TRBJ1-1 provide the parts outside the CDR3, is GAGVSQTPSNKVTEKGKYVELRCDPISGHTALYWYRQSLGQGPEFLIYFQGTGAADDSGLPNDRFFAVRPEGSVSTLKIQRTERGDSAVYLCASSPGTGAEAFFGQGTRLTVV.